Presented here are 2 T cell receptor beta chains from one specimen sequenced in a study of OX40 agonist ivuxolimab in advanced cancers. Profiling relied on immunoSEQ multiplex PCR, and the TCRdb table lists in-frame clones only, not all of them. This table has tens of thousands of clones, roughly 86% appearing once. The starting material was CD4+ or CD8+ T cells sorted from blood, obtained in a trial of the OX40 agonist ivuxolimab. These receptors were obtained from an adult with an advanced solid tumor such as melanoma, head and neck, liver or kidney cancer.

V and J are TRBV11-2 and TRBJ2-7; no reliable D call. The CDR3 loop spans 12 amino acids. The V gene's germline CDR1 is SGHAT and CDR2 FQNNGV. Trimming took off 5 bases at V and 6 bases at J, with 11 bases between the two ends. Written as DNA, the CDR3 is TGTGCCAGCAGCGGGTTGGTAGTCGAGCAGTACTTC. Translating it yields CASSGLVVEQYF. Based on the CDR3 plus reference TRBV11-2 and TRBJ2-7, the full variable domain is EAGVAQSPRYKIIEKRQSVAFWCNPISGHATLYWYQQILGQGPKLLIQFQNNGVVDDSQLPKDRFSAERLKGVDSTLKIQPAKLEDSAVYLCASSGLVVEQYFGPGTRLTVT.

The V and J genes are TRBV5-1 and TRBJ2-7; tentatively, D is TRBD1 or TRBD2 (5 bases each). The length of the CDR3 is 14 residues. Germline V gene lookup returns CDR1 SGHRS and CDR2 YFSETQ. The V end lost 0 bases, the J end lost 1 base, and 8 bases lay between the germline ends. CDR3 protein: CASSLGDASYEQYF. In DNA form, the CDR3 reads TGCGCCAGCAGCTTGGGGGACGCATCCTACGAGCAGTACTTC.